The source of this T cell receptor (beta chain) is a study of blood T cell repertoires in COVID-19. For the study at large: Samples came from the United States, Italy and Spain, spanning acute and convalescent COVID-19. The analysed material was cDNA or gDNA that came from T cells, B-cell-depleted T cells, or PBMCs.

In the source study's methods: Reference gene primer amplification gave nucleated cell count estimates. TCRdb's copy holds only in-frame clones and misses some; the assay was immunoSEQ multiplex PCR. V and J calls and clone size are given by that table; D and trimming were obtained from the DNA. The data contain about 180,000 clones, approximately 88% of them singletons. The sequenced sample consisted of peripheral blood. The TCR originated in a woman aged 45-65 years with acute or convalescent COVID-19.

The CDR3 coding sequence is TGTGCCAGCAGCTTCAGGGGCTCTGGAAACACCATATATTTT. It codes for CASSFRGSGNTIYF. The gene calls are TRBV27 and TRBJ1-3; maybe TRBD1 (6 bases). V gave up 6 bases and J gave up 0 bases, with 9 bases separating them. The CDR3 loop spans 14 amino acids. The germline V gene has CDR1 MNHEY and CDR2 SMNVEV (reference sequence).